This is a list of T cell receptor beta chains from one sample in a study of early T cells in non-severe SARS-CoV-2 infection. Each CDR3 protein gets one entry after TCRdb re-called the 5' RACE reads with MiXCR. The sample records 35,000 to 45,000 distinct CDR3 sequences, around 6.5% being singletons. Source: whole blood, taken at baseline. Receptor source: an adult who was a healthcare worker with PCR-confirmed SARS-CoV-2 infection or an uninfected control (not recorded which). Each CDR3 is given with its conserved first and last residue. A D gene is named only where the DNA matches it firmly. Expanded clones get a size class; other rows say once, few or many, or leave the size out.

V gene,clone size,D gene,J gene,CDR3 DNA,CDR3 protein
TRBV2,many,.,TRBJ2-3,TGTGCCAGCAGTCCACAGTCCGCAGCAGATACGCAGTATTTT,CASSPQSAADTQYF
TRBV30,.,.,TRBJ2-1,TGTGCCTGGGCTAGCATTAGTGAGCAGTTCTTC,CAWASISEQFF
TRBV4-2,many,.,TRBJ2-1,TGTGCCAGCAGCCAAGACCGGGCTAGTTGGAATGAGCAGTTCTTC,CASSQDRASWNEQFF
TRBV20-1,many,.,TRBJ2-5,TGCAGTGCTAGAGTTGAGAACAGCCAAGAGACCCAGTACTTC,CSARVENSQETQYF
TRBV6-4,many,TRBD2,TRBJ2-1,TGTGCCAGCAGTGAACTAGCGGACCTACAGGAGCAGTTCTTC,CASSELADLQEQFF
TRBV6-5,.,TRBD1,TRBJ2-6,TGTGCCAGCAGTTGGACAGGTTCCCGTGGGGCCAACGTCCTGACTTTC,CASSWTGSRGANVLTF
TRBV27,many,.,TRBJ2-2,TGTGCCAGCAGTTTAGGCCGGAACACCGGGGAGCTGTTTTTT,CASSLGRNTGELFF
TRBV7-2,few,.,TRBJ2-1,TGTGCCAGCAGCTCGCGAGCGGGTACGAACAATGAGCAGTTCTTC,CASSSRAGTNNEQFF
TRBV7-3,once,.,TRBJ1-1,TGTGCCAGCAGCTTAATGGGGGACACTGAAGCTTTCTTT,CASSLMGDTEAFF
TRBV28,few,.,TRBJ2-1,TGTGCCAGCAGTTCTCCCTGGGGAGAGCAGTTCTTC,CASSSPWGEQFF
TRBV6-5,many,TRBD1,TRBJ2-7,TGTGCCAGCAGCAACAAGGGGGCTTGGGAGCAGTACTTC,CASSNKGAWEQYF
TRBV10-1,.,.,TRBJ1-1,TGCGCCAGCAGTGAGACCTCGTTGGGCACTGAAGCTTTCTTT,CASSETSLGTEAFF
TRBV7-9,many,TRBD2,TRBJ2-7,TGTGCCAGCAGTCACACAGCGGGACTTAATTACGAGCAGTACTTC,CASSHTAGLNYEQYF
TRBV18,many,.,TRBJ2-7,TGTGCCAGCTCATTAGGCCGGGACTACGAGCAGTACTTC,CASSLGRDYEQYF
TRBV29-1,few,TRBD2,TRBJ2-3,TGCAGCGTTGATCACCGAGCGGCTAGCGGGAGGGCCACAGATACGCAGTATTTT,CSVDHRAASGRATDTQYF
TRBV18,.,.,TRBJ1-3,TGTGCCAGCTCACCAGAGGGTCCGTCAGTATCTGGAAACACCATATATTTT,CASSPEGPSVSGNTIYF
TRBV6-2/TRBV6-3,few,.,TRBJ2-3,TGTGCCAGCAGTTACCCAACCGGGGACGCTAGCACAGATACGCAGTATTTT,CASSYPTGDASTDTQYF
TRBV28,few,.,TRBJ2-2,TGTGCCAGCAGTTTATTTCACACCGGGGAGCTGTTTTTT,CASSLFHTGELFF
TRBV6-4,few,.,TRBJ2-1,TGTGCCAGCAGTGTAAACTCTGGGTACAATGAGCAGTTCTTC,CASSVNSGYNEQFF
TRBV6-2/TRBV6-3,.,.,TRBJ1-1,TGTGCCAGCAGTTACGCGGGCACTGAAGCTTTCTTT,CASSYAGTEAFF
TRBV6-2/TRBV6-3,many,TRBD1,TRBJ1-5,TGTGCCAGTTTAAAGTCCGGGACAGGGGGCCGTGATCAGCCCCAGCATTTT,CASLKSGTGGRDQPQHF
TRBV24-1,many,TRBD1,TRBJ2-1,TGTGCCACCAGTGTTGGGACAGTCGATGAGCAGTTCTTC,CATSVGTVDEQFF
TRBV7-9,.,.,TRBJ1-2,TGTGCCAGCAGCTTAGGTGCTAACGGCTACACCTTC,CASSLGANGYTF
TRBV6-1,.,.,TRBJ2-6,TGTGCCAGCAGCCCGACGCCTGGGGCCAACGTCCTGACTTTC,CASSPTPGANVLTF
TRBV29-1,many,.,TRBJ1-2,TGCAGCGTGGGGGGATCTAGCTATGGCTACACCTTC,CSVGGSSYGYTF
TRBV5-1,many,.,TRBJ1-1,TGCGCCAGCAGCTCGAGACCGGGGAACACTGAAGCTTTCTTT,CASSSRPGNTEAFF
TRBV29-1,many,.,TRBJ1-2,TGCAGCGTTGGAGGGACCTCTAACTATGGCTACACCTTC,CSVGGTSNYGYTF
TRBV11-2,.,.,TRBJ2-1,TGTGCCAGCAGCCCGCGGGCGAGTAGCAGTGAGCAGTTCTTC,CASSPRASSSEQFF
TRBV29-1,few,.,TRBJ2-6,TGCAGCGTTGTTGTTGGGGCCAACGTCCTGACTTTC,CSVVVGANVLTF
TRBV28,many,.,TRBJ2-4,TGTGCCAGCAGAGCCGGCGGGGAGACAGGAGATCAGTACTTC,CASRAGGETGDQYF
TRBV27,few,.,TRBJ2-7,TGTGCCAGCAGTTTAATGGCAGGGTGGTCGGTATCCTACGAGCAGTACTTC,CASSLMAGWSVSYEQYF